This T cell receptor (beta chain) was captured by sequencing in a study of cytomegalovirus exposure and HLA in healthy donors. The V segment lost 8 bases and the J segment 7 bases; nucleotides outside the gene matches: 7. The CDR3 has 13 amino acids. Per the germline V gene, CDR1 is SGHRS and CDR2 is YFSETQ. Both 60 Vbeta primers and 13 Jbeta primers went into the PCR. The repertoire was sequenced with immunoSEQ multiplex PCR; TCRdb's copy has only in-frame clones and lacks some. The table has about 140,000 clones, roughly four fifths seen once; the top ten hold approximately 6.8%. The sequence came from a man younger than 45 in good health and CMV-seronegative. The J gene is TRBJ2-7, the V gene TRBV5-1; TRBD1 aligns across 12 bases. Sequences were obtained from PBMCs. As DNA, the CDR3 is TGCGCCAGTACCGGGACAGGGGGCAGAGAGCAGTACTTC. Amino acid sequence: CASTGTGGREQYF.